This TCR beta chain appears in the sequencing data of a study of blood T cell repertoires in COVID-19. Study-wide context: Spain, Italy and the United States supplied samples that represented acute and convalescent COVID-19. Nucleic acid was either cDNA or gDNA, and it came from T cells, B-cell-depleted T cells, or PBMCs.

In the study's own analysis: Reference gene primer amplification gave nucleated cell count estimates. The assay was immunoSEQ multiplex PCR, and TCRdb's table has in-frame clones only and misses some. V, J and clone size are taken as reported in that table, and D and trimming were inferred from the DNA itself. In the table there are about 27,000 clones, about nine tenths of which are singletons. The CDR3 has 14 amino acids. Germline loops: CDR1 MNHEY, CDR2 SVGAGI. V gave up 5 bases and J gave up 3 bases, with 12 bases separating them. This clonotype was obtained from a woman aged 50 to 60 with active COVID-19. The sequenced sample was peripheral blood. The chain is built from TRBV6-5 and TRBJ2-3; a possible D gene is TRBD2 (6 bases). CDR3 coding DNA: TGTGCCAGCAGTCGGGAGTGGGGGACAGATACGCAGTATTTT. As protein: CASSREWGTDTQYF.